This record looks at one T cell receptor (beta chain) sequence and its context. Its antigen is unknown. This specimen comes from a study of cytomegalovirus exposure and HLA in healthy donors. Whole-study results and caveats: According to a later analysis, most TCR beta chains associated with CMV appeared HLA-restricted. Rates of TCR association differed by HLA locus in a later analysis, with DRB1 highest and HLA-C lowest.

PCR employed 60 Vbeta and 13 Jbeta primers. Sequencing used immunoSEQ multiplex PCR; TCRdb keeps in-frame clones, though not all of them. The sample records about 230,000 clones, roughly 78% being singletons. Each donor was nominally healthy when sampled (though unrecorded immune exposures were likely). This receptor was obtained from a boy between 10 and 17 years old in good health and CMV-seronegative. Sequencing was carried out using PBMCs.

CDR3 DNA sequence: TGTGCCAGCAGCCTTGGGACAGGGGCTAGCACAGATACGCAGTATTTT. Its protein product is CASSLGTGASTDTQYF. The chain is built from TRBV11-3 and TRBJ2-3; 10 bases are a match to TRBD1. Germline CDR1 SGHNT, CDR2 YENEEA. The V and J ends lost 5 bases and 0 bases, in that order; junction bases with no gene match: 5. CDR3 length: 16 amino acids. The entire variable domain, with the rest obtained from reference TRBV11-3 and TRBJ2-3, is as follows: EAGVVQSPRYKIIEKKQPVAFWCNPISGHNTLYWYLQNLGQGPELLIRYENEEAVDDSQLPKDRFSAERLKGVDSTLKIQPAELGDSAVYLCASSLGTGASTDTQYFGPGTRLTVL.